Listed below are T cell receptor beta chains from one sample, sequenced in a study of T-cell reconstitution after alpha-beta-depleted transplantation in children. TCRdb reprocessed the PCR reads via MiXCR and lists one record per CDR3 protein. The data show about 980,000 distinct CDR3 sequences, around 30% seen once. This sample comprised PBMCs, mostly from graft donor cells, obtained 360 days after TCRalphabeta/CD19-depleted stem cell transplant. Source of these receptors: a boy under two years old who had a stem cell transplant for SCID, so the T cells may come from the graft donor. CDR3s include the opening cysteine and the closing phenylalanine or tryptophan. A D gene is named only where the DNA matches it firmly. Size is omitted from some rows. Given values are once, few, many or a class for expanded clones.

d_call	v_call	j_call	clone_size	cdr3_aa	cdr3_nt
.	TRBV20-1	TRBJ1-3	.	CSARPYGRNTIYF	TGCAGTGCTAGACCATACGGGCGAAACACCATATATTTT
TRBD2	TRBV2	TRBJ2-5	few	CASIGLVNWETQYF	TGTGCCAGCATCGGACTAGTAAATTGGGAGACCCAGTACTTC
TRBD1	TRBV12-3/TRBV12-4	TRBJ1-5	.	CASSPGQGYSNQPQHF	TGTGCCAGCAGTCCCGGACAGGGCTATAGCAATCAGCCCCAGCATTTT
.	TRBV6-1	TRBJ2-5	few	CASTKGGWGKIQGTQYF	TGTGCCAGCACCAAGGGGGGGTGGGGAAAAATTCAAGGGACCCAGTACTTC
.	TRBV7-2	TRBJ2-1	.	CASSLIPDYNEQFF	TGTGCCAGCAGCTTGATACCAGATTACAATGAGCAGTTCTTC
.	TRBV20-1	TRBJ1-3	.	CSALGTGNTIYF	TGCAGTGCTCTAGGGACTGGAAACACCATATATTTT
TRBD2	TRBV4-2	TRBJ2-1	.	CASNQGNLLAGERSSYNEQFF	TGTGCCAGCAACCAAGGAAACCTACTAGCGGGGGAGAGAAGCTCCTACAATGAGCAGTTCTTC
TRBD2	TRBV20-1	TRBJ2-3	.	CSARDWGLATDTQYF	TGCAGTGCTAGAGATTGGGGACTAGCAACAGATACGCAGTATTTT
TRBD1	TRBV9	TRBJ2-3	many	CASRGQGGDTQYF	TGTGCCAGCAGAGGACAGGGAGGAGATACGCAGTATTTT
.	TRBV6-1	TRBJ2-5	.	CASSEAPTGTVGETQYF	TGTGCCAGCAGTGAAGCTCCGACTGGGACTGTCGGAGAGACCCAGTACTTC
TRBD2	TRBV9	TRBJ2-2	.	CASSPLTSGGSTGELFF	TGTGCCAGCAGCCCTTTGACTAGCGGGGGAAGCACCGGGGAGCTGTTTTTT
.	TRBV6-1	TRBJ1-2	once	CASSRDGLNYGYTF	TGTGCCAGCAGTAGGGACGGTCTGAACTATGGCTACACCTTC
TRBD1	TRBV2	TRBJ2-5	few	CASSSWTGEETQYF	TGTGCCAGCAGTTCCTGGACAGGGGAAGAGACCCAGTACTTC
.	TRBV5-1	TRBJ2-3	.	CASSLRYSDTQYF	TGCGCCAGCAGCTTGAGGTACTCGGATACGCAGTATTTT
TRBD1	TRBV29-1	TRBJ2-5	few	CSVPAQGAWVGETQYF	TGCAGCGTGCCTGCACAGGGGGCTTGGGTCGGAGAGACCCAGTACTTC
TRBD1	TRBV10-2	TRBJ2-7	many	CASSELTGGIYEQYF	TGCGCCAGCAGTGAGTTGACAGGGGGGATATACGAGCAGTACTTC
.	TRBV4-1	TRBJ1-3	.	CASSSLGLSGNTIYF	TGCGCCAGCAGCTCCCTGGGGCTTTCTGGAAACACCATATATTTT
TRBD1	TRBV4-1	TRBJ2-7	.	CASSQEDRGSSYEQYF	TGCGCCAGCAGCCAAGAGGACAGGGGGAGCTCCTACGAGCAGTACTTC
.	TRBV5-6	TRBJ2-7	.	CASSRPLTYEQYF	TGTGCCAGCAGCCGGCCCTTGACCTACGAGCAGTACTTC
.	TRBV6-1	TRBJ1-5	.	CASSEWRGLSNQPEHF	TGTGCCAGCAGTGAATGGAGAGGGTTGAGCAATCAGCCCGAGCATTTT
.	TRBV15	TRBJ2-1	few	CATSRDRRLEQFF	TGTGCCACCAGCAGAGATAGGAGGCTTGAGCAGTTCTTC
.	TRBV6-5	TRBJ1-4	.	CASSYEPGEKLFF	TGTGCCAGCAGTTACGAGCCCGGTGAAAAACTGTTTTTT
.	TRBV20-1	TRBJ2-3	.	CSARVLGQYPPDTQYF	TGCAGTGCTAGAGTTCTAGGACAGTACCCACCAGATACGCAGTATTTT
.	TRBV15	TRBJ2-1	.	CATSREGTYFYNEQFF	TGTGCCACCAGCAGAGAGGGGACCTACTTTTACAATGAGCAGTTCTTC
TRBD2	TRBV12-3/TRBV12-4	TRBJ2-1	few	CASSVAGGLRVNEQFF	TGTGCCAGCAGTGTAGCGGGGGGGCTACGAGTGAATGAGCAGTTCTTC
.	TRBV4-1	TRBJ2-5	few	CASSLGMAPQETQYF	TGCGCCAGCAGCCTAGGAATGGCACCTCAAGAGACCCAGTACTTC
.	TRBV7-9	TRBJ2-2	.	CASSPKGHGELFF	TGTGCCAGCAGCCCGAAAGGTCACGGGGAGCTGTTTTTT
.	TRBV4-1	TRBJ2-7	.	CASSQVSGAHRFGYEQYF	TGCGCCAGCAGCCAAGTGTCCGGGGCCCACCGGTTCGGATACGAGCAGTACTTC
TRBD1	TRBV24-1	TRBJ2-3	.	CATDGRSGTGTDTQYF	TGTGCCACCGACGGACGGTCCGGGACAGGCACAGATACGCAGTATTTT
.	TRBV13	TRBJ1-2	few	CASSLLGGERYGYTF	TGTGCCAGCAGCTTGCTGGGGGGGGAGCGCTATGGCTACACCTTC
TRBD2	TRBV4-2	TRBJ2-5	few	CASSQGTRSGVTGETQYF	TGTGCCAGCAGCCAAGGGACGAGGAGCGGGGTAACCGGAGAGACCCAGTACTTC
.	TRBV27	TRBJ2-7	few	CASSSGVAYEQYF	TGTGCCAGCAGTTCGGGAGTAGCCTACGAGCAGTACTTC
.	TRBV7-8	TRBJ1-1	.	CASSSSWGTPNTEAFF	TGTGCCAGCAGCTCTAGTTGGGGAACTCCGAACACTGAAGCTTTCTTT
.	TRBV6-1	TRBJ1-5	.	CASRSREGRQPQHF	TGTGCCAGCAGGTCCAGGGAAGGGAGACAGCCCCAGCATTTT
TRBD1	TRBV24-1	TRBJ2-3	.	CATGTGGTDTQYF	TGTGCCACGGGGACAGGGGGCACAGATACGCAGTATTTT
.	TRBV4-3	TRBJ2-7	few	CASSQGWGEDYEQYF	TGCGCCAGCAGCCAAGGGTGGGGAGAAGACTACGAGCAGTACTTC
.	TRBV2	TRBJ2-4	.	CASSEAPSGAQYF	TGTGCCAGCAGTGAAGCCCCGTCGGGAGCGCAGTACTTC
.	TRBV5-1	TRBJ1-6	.	CASSEGLRGNSPLHF	TGCGCCAGCAGCGAAGGGCTCCGGGGAAATTCACCCCTCCACTTT
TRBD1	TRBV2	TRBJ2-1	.	CASSEFSGQGKNEQFF	TGTGCCAGCAGTGAGTTTTCGGGACAGGGTAAGAATGAGCAGTTCTTC
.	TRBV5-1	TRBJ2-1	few	CASSYLGGSSYNEQFF	TGCGCCAGCAGCTATCTAGGGGGGAGCTCCTACAATGAGCAGTTCTTC
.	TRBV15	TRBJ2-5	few	CATSRGTIGETQYF	TGTGCCACCAGCAGAGGAACAATCGGAGAGACCCAGTACTTC